This is a list of T cell receptor beta chains from one sample in a study of T cell responses to AZD1222 COVID-19 vaccine. The assay was immunoSEQ multiplex PCR, and TCRdb's table has in-frame clones only and misses some. The sample consists of 69,000 or so clones, around nine tenths of them appearing once. Sequencing was performed on peripheral blood, taken 28 days after the second dose of the MenACWY control vaccine. These receptors were obtained from an adult who received the MenACWY meningococcal vaccine as a control. Both conserved end residues are part of each CDR3. The D gene is left open where the match is weak. Size is omitted from some rows. Given values are once, few, many or a class for expanded clones.

>-|TRBJ1-2|-|TRBV29-1
TGCAGCGTTGGCACGGTCTATGGCTACACCTTC
CSVGTVYGYTF
>-|TRBJ2-5|-|TRBV12-3/TRBV12-4
TGTGCCAGCAGTTTGTCCGGAGAGACCCAGTACTTC
CASSLSGETQYF
>-|TRBJ2-1|-|TRBV7-2
TGTGCCAGCAGCTTAGTCGGTGGGCGGTCCTACAATGAGCAGTTCTTC
CASSLVGGRSYNEQFF
>-|TRBJ1-1|few|TRBV4-3
TGCGCCAGCAGCCCGGGACAGAACACTGAAGCTTTCTTT
CASSPGQNTEAFF
>-|TRBJ1-6|-|TRBV12-3/TRBV12-4
TGTGCCAGCAGTTTAGGGCAAAGTTCACCCCTCCACTTT
CASSLGQSSPLHF
>-|TRBJ1-1|-|TRBV4-3
TGCGCCAGCAGCTCCGCAGGGCGCCGTGAAGCTTTCTTT
CASSSAGRREAFF
>-|TRBJ2-1|-|TRBV7-8
TGTGCCAGCAGCTTGAGGGGGAACTCCTACAATGAGCAGTTCTTC
CASSLRGNSYNEQFF
>-|TRBJ2-1|once|TRBV7-2
TGTGCCAGCAGCCGGAGAGATCCTGAGCAGTTCTTC
CASSRRDPEQFF
>TRBD1|TRBJ2-7|few|TRBV7-9
TGTGCCAGCAGCTCAATAGGGACAGGGGGCTCCTACGAGCAGTACTTC
CASSSIGTGGSYEQYF
>TRBD2|TRBJ2-7|-|TRBV29-1
TGCAGCCACTGGGGGGGTTCCTACGAGCAGTACTTC
CSHWGGSYEQYF
>TRBD1|TRBJ2-2|-|TRBV9
TGTGCCAGCAGCGTGGCGGGGGACAGGGCCGGGGAGCTGTTTTTT
CASSVAGDRAGELFF